Listed here is a single T cell receptor (beta chain). The assay was immunoSEQ multiplex PCR, and TCRdb's table has in-frame clones only and misses some. Here the sample spans about 190,000 clones, 70% to 85% being singletons. This CDR3 is built from 18 residues. V lost 5 bases and J lost 2; bases outside the gene matches: 16. From germline, CDR1 is MDHEN and CDR2 SYDVKM. The record originates from a study of blood T cell repertoires in COVID-19. The study drew participants aged about 18 to 95 years from some 25 US areas. Among Cohort 3 donors, those recovered had two negative PCRs, clearance, or symptom resolution.

This sequence joins TRBV28 and TRBJ2-3, with TRBD2 identical over 7 bases. The specimen sequenced was PBMCs or T cells enriched from blood (not recorded which). This TCR was sampled from a woman younger than 45 who had recovered from COVID-19. This CDR3 reads CASSLPLGGSDDTDTQYF. The CDR3 coding sequence is TGTGCCAGCAGTCTGCCCCTCGGCGGGAGCGATGACACAGATACGCAGTATTTT.